This TCR beta chain was obtained from a study of shared clonotypes between healthy human individuals. Study conclusions and caveats: Exclusively blood specimens were collected; tissue repertoires likely differ.

Germline V gives CDR1 GTSNPN, CDR2 SVGIG (reference sequence). This CDR3 spans 18 amino acids. J lost 0 bases, V lost 0 bases, and 10 bases had no gene match. An even split of each subset's genomic DNA across several immunoSEQ plates was performed. Sequenced by immunoSEQ multiplex PCR; TCRdb stores in-frame clones only, minus some. The sample carries some 1.4 million clones, approximately 96% recorded once. This clone was found once. Its antigen is still unknown. Sequencing input: naive CD4+ T cells sorted from blood. As to subset: CD45RA+ positively selected. The clonotype comes from a man aged 25 to 40 in good health. The genes are TRBV30 and TRBJ1-3; 8 positions agree with TRBD1. This CDR3 reads CAWSVNSGQASSGNTIYF. In DNA, the CDR3 is TGTGCCTGGAGTGTTAATTCGGGACAGGCAAGCTCTGGAAACACCATATATTTT.